The 4 T cell receptor beta chains in this list originate from one sample, sequenced in a study of identical twins. TCRdb reprocessed the 5' RACE reads via MiXCR and lists one record per CDR3 protein. The sample has around 220,000 distinct CDR3 sequences, about 14% seen once. The sequenced sample consisted of memory (CD45RO+) T cells sorted from blood. The receptor source for this set is a woman aged 18-29 years in good health.

This chain's CDR3 is CASSFPHRGMNTEAFF. The CDR3 coding sequence is TGTGCCAGCAGTTTTCCCCACCGAGGGATGAACACTGAAGCTTTCTTT. The chain carries TRBV12-3 or TRBV12-4 and TRBJ1-1, with D unclear. This CDR3 is built from 16 residues. The V and J ends lost 3 bases and 0 bases respectively, with 14 bases between them.

This clonotype was detected a few times. This rearrangement joins TRBV5-1 to TRBJ2-2, with D tentatively TRBD1 or TRBD2 (5 bases each). The CDR3 runs to 14 residues. The V gene's germline CDR1 is SGHRS and CDR2 YFSETQ. Trimming shortened V by 8 bases and J by 0 bases, and 11 bases separated the two germline ends. CDR3 residues: CASLGTPNTGELFF. The CDR3 nucleotides are TGCGCCAGTCTCGGGACCCCGAACACCGGGGAGCTGTTTTTT.

The chain combines TRBV10-3 with TRBJ1-1; TRBD1 aligns across 11 bases. CDR1 and CDR2 from the germline V gene are ENHRY and SYGVKD. The V gene end was trimmed by 4 bases and the J gene end by 1 base; junction bases not matched to a gene: 8. This CDR3 contains 17 residues. The CDR3 DNA sequence: TGTGCCATCAGTGTGACTGGACAGGGGGCACGGAACACTGAAGCTTTCTTT. It translates to CAISVTGQGARNTEAFF.

This clonotype was counted a few times. The chain has TRBV7-3 and TRBJ1-3; D remains ambiguous. Germline V gene sequence: CDR1 SGHTA, CDR2 FQGTGA. V was clipped by 3 bases and J by 4 bases, with 7 bases between them. The CDR3 is made up of 13 amino acids. In DNA, the CDR3 is TGTGCCAGCAGCTTCCCTCGGGGAAACACCATATATTTT. This codes for CASSFPRGNTIYF.